A single sample is the source of the 5 T cell receptor beta chains below, sequenced in a study of cytomegalovirus exposure and HLA in healthy donors. The study ran its PCR with 60 Vbeta and 13 Jbeta primers. The assay was immunoSEQ multiplex PCR, and TCRdb's table has in-frame clones only and misses some. The table records approximately 150,000 clones, more than 75% of them present only once. Sequencing was performed on PBMCs. The receptor source for this set is a female donor in good health and CMV-seronegative.

The rearrangement joins TRBV7-9 to TRBJ2-5; 13 nucleotides align to TRBD2. The germline V gene has CDR1 SEHNR and CDR2 FQNEAQ (reference sequence). This CDR3 has 16 residues. Losses at the gene ends were 5 bases for V and 3 bases for J; bases not matched to a gene: 6. The DNA of the CDR3 is TGTGCCAGCAGCCGAACTAGCGGGGGGGCCGAAGAGACCCAGTACTTC. Its protein is CASSRTSGGAEETQYF.

The CDR3 bases are TGTGCCAGCAGTGAGCGGACAACCCCGGGAGATACGCAGTATTTT. This gives the protein CASSERTTPGDTQYF. The gene calls are TRBV6-4 and TRBJ2-3; possible D gene TRBD1, 5 bases. The germline gives CDR1 MRHNA, CDR2 SNTAGT. This CDR3 is 15 amino acids long. V was pared by 3 bases and J by 5 bases, with 15 bases between.

The chain combines TRBV19 with TRBJ2-2, with TRBD2 identical over 10 bases. The CDR3 contains 17 residues. Looked up from germline, CDR1 is LNHDA and CDR2 is SQIVND (reference sequence). Trimming at V came to 7 bases and at J to 7 bases, leaving 15 bases not matched to a gene. CDR3 protein: CASTLYIGSGGHGELFF. In DNA form, the CDR3 reads TGTGCCAGTACTCTTTACATTGGTAGCGGGGGGCACGGGGAGCTGTTTTTT.

The J gene is TRBJ1-3, the V gene TRBV5-4; a weak D match, TRBD1 (5 bases). The V and J ends lost 4 bases and 0 bases respectively, with 8 bases between them. In germline, CDR1 is SGHNT, CDR2 YYREEE (reference sequence). CDR3 length equals 14 residues. The chain's CDR3 is CASSRTPSGNTIYF. CDR3 DNA: TGTGCCAGCAGCCGGACACCCTCTGGAAACACCATATATTTT.

This clone has just one count. The V gene is TRBV2, the J gene TRBJ2-2, with 8 bases aligning to TRBD2. This CDR3 is built from 16 residues. CDR1 and CDR2 (germline): SNHLY, FYNNEI. Trimming cost V 7 bases and J 7 bases; bases outside gene matches: 14. CDR3 sequence: CASKASGQHRGGELFF. The CDR3 DNA is TGTGCCAGCAAGGCTAGCGGGCAACACCGGGGCGGGGAGCTGTTTTTT.